This TCR beta chain was documented in a study of cytomegalovirus exposure and HLA in healthy donors. Study observations and caveats: Later, an analysis found that TCR clusters from the first cohort tended to co-occur in the 95 to 150 validation repertoires. Despite most TCR sequences being rare, some public TCRs occurred in many donors. Cytomegalovirus-associated TCR beta chains were listed, numbering 150 to 200. Both high specificity and high sensitivity reportedly marked the classifier's diagnosis of cytomegalovirus status.

This clone showed up just a few times. Its antigen remains unidentified. Using immunoSEQ multiplex PCR, the repertoire was profiled, and TCRdb retains in-frame clones only, with some absent. Of 100,000 to 150,000 clones listed, roughly nine tenths are singletons. Sequenced material: PBMCs. This sequence was found in a man aged 18 to 29 in good health and CMV-seropositive.

The chain's CDR3 is CASSRVPAFYGYTF. Written as DNA, the CDR3 is TGTGCCAGCAGTCGAGTACCCGCCTTCTATGGCTACACCTTC. The chain recombines TRBV6-5 with TRBJ1-2; no clear D. The V gene's germline CDR1 is MNHEY and CDR2 SVGAGI. V was cut by 5 bases and J by 4 bases, with 14 bases left in between. The CDR3 length is 14 residues.